This is a list of T cell receptor beta chains from one sample in a study of regulatory T cells in long-lasting Graves disease. TCRdb re-derived calls from the multiplex PCR reads in MiXCR, one entry per CDR3 protein. Found here are just over 600,000 distinct CDR3 sequences, around 17% of them singletons; the top ten hold around a sixth. This sample was also put to use in a study of T cells in Graves' hyperthyroidism and ophthalmopathy.

Sequences were derived from peripheral blood mononuclear cells (PBMCs), sampled at new diagnosis, from a patient treated with antithyroid drugs. The origin of the receptors is a woman aged 25 to 45 with Graves disease. The CDR3 runs from the conserved cysteine through the conserved F or W. D genes are given only for firm matches. Clone size is shown for a subset of rows, as once, few, many or a class of expanded clone.

CDR3aa: CASGALGRADEQFF
CDR3nt: TGTGCCAGCGGCGCCCTCGGGAGGGCCGATGAGCAGTTCTTC
v_gene: TRBV27
j_gene: TRBJ2-1
abundance: many
d_gene: TRBD2

CDR3aa: CASSPMRDGQPQHF
CDR3nt: TGTGCCAGCTCACCGATGAGGGATGGGCAGCCCCAGCATTTT
v_gene: TRBV18
j_gene: TRBJ1-5
abundance: few
d_gene: -

CDR3aa: CASKAASSYEQYF
CDR3nt: TGTGCCAGCAAGGCGGCATCCTCCTACGAGCAGTACTTC
v_gene: TRBV28
j_gene: TRBJ2-7
abundance: many
d_gene: -

CDR3aa: CASEFSGRGGQPQHF
CDR3nt: TGTGCCAGCGAATTCTCAGGGAGGGGAGGTCAGCCCCAGCATTTT
v_gene: TRBV28
j_gene: TRBJ1-5
abundance: few
d_gene: -

CDR3aa: CASSQNAPRGYTF
CDR3nt: TGTGCCAGCAGCCAAAATGCACCTCGGGGCTACACCTTC
v_gene: TRBV3-1
j_gene: TRBJ1-2
abundance: many
d_gene: -

CDR3aa: CAISAGLAGVMEQFF
CDR3nt: TGTGCCATCAGTGCTGGACTAGCGGGAGTTATGGAGCAGTTCTTC
v_gene: TRBV10-3
j_gene: TRBJ2-1
abundance: many
d_gene: TRBD2

CDR3aa: CATSRGSPGQGKMEQFF
CDR3nt: TGTGCCACCAGCAGAGGATCCCCGGGACAGGGGAAGATGGAGCAGTTCTTC
v_gene: TRBV15
j_gene: TRBJ2-1
abundance: -
d_gene: TRBD1

CDR3aa: CASSFPLETQYF
CDR3nt: TGCGCCAGCAGTTTCCCGCTGGAGACCCAGTACTTC
v_gene: TRBV5-1
j_gene: TRBJ2-5
abundance: few
d_gene: -

CDR3aa: CATSRGDGNYGYTF
CDR3nt: TGTGCCACCAGCAGAGGGGACGGGAACTATGGCTACACCTTC
v_gene: TRBV15
j_gene: TRBJ1-2
abundance: many
d_gene: -

CDR3aa: CASTYYPDTQYF
CDR3nt: TGTGCCAGCACTTACTACCCCGATACGCAGTATTTT
v_gene: TRBV2
j_gene: TRBJ2-3
abundance: many
d_gene: -

CDR3aa: CSAGTSGAMQYF
CDR3nt: TGCAGCGCCGGAACTAGTGGTGCGATGCAGTACTTC
v_gene: TRBV29-1
j_gene: TRBJ2-7
abundance: many
d_gene: -

CDR3aa: CASSPPGLAGSEQYF
CDR3nt: TGTGCCAGCAGTCCTCCGGGACTAGCGGGAAGCGAGCAGTACTTC
v_gene: TRBV3-1
j_gene: TRBJ2-7
abundance: -
d_gene: TRBD2

CDR3aa: CASSFYIDEQYF
CDR3nt: TGTGCCAGCAGTTTTTACATCGACGAGCAGTACTTC
v_gene: TRBV28
j_gene: TRBJ2-7
abundance: many
d_gene: -

CDR3aa: CASNTRDTLRGGYTF
CDR3nt: TGTGCCAGCAATACCCGGGACACCCTACGAGGGGGCTACACCTTC
v_gene: TRBV6-1
j_gene: TRBJ1-2
abundance: -
d_gene: -

CDR3aa: CAHGVRGGDYNEQFF
CDR3nt: TGTGCCCATGGGGTCAGGGGGGGCGACTACAATGAGCAGTTCTTC
v_gene: TRBV6-1
j_gene: TRBJ2-1
abundance: -
d_gene: -

CDR3aa: CASSRRQGSGDGYTF
CDR3nt: TGTGCCAGCAGCCGACGACAGGGGTCCGGAGATGGCTACACCTTC
v_gene: TRBV14
j_gene: TRBJ1-2
abundance: -
d_gene: TRBD1

CDR3aa: CASSSVFQETQYF
CDR3nt: TGTGCCAGCAGCTCAGTGTTCCAAGAGACCCAGTACTTC
v_gene: TRBV7-6
j_gene: TRBJ2-5
abundance: -
d_gene: -

CDR3aa: CASSSPLRGGLAKNIQYF
CDR3nt: TGTGCCAGCAGCTCACCCCTCCGGGGAGGCTTGGCCAAAAACATTCAGTACTTC
v_gene: TRBV7-9
j_gene: TRBJ2-4
abundance: many
d_gene: -

CDR3aa: CASSGEGAGTDTQYF
CDR3nt: TGTGCCAGCAGCGGGGAGGGGGCCGGCACAGATACGCAGTATTTT
v_gene: TRBV2
j_gene: TRBJ2-3
abundance: many
d_gene: -

CDR3aa: CASIGTSGGRSYNEQFF
CDR3nt: TGTGCCAGCATAGGGACTAGCGGGGGGCGCTCCTACAATGAGCAGTTCTTC
v_gene: TRBV6-1
j_gene: TRBJ2-1
abundance: -
d_gene: TRBD2

CDR3aa: CASSLLATENTEAFF
CDR3nt: TGCGCCAGCAGCTTACTCGCGACAGAGAACACTGAAGCTTTCTTT
v_gene: TRBV5-1
j_gene: TRBJ1-1
abundance: -
d_gene: -

CDR3aa: CASSYSGRGSGANVLTF
CDR3nt: TGTGCCAGCAGTTACTCAGGACGGGGCTCTGGGGCCAACGTCCTGACTTTC
v_gene: TRBV2
j_gene: TRBJ2-6
abundance: few
d_gene: -

CDR3aa: CSARGLAGGLGEQYF
CDR3nt: TGCAGTGCTAGAGGGCTAGCGGGAGGGCTCGGCGAGCAGTACTTC
v_gene: TRBV20-1
j_gene: TRBJ2-7
abundance: many
d_gene: TRBD2

CDR3aa: CASSLEMGYNEQFF
CDR3nt: TGTGCCAGCAGCTTAGAGATGGGGTACAATGAGCAGTTCTTC
v_gene: TRBV11-2
j_gene: TRBJ2-1
abundance: few
d_gene: -

CDR3aa: CASSHAAEAFF
CDR3nt: TGTGCCAGCAGCCACGCAGCAGAAGCTTTCTTT
v_gene: TRBV3-1
j_gene: TRBJ1-1
abundance: many
d_gene: -

CDR3aa: CSARIQQDFSYTF
CDR3nt: TGCAGTGCACGTATTCAGCAGGATTTTAGCTACACCTTC
v_gene: TRBV20-1
j_gene: TRBJ1-2
abundance: few
d_gene: -

CDR3aa: CSASGRGGFDEQYF
CDR3nt: TGCAGTGCTAGTGGGAGGGGGGGCTTTGACGAGCAGTACTTC
v_gene: TRBV20-1
j_gene: TRBJ2-7
abundance: many
d_gene: -

CDR3aa: CASSELYNYGYTF
CDR3nt: TGTGCCAGCAGTGAGCTATACAACTATGGCTACACCTTC
v_gene: TRBV2
j_gene: TRBJ1-2
abundance: -
d_gene: -

CDR3aa: CASSLEGVLNEQFF
CDR3nt: TGTGCCAGCAGCCTCGAGGGGGTCCTCAATGAGCAGTTCTTC
v_gene: TRBV11-2
j_gene: TRBJ2-1
abundance: many
d_gene: -

CDR3aa: CSAGRTSGMNEQFF
CDR3nt: TGCAGTGCTGGACGGACTAGCGGGATGAATGAGCAGTTCTTC
v_gene: TRBV20-1
j_gene: TRBJ2-1
abundance: many
d_gene: TRBD2

CDR3aa: CASSRTGEETQYF
CDR3nt: TGTGCCAGCAGCCGGACAGGGGAAGAGACCCAGTACTTC
v_gene: TRBV5-6
j_gene: TRBJ2-5
abundance: few
d_gene: TRBD1

CDR3aa: CASSLDPGPNYGYTF
CDR3nt: TGTGCCAGCAGCTTAGACCCGGGGCCAAACTATGGCTACACCTTC
v_gene: TRBV7-2
j_gene: TRBJ1-2
abundance: -
d_gene: -

CDR3aa: CASSLSERGSYNEQFF
CDR3nt: TGTGCCAGCAGCCTCTCGGAGCGGGGCTCCTACAATGAGCAGTTCTTC
v_gene: TRBV7-8
j_gene: TRBJ2-1
abundance: few
d_gene: TRBD2

CDR3aa: CATSRVFSDTQYF
CDR3nt: TGTGCCACCAGCAGAGTCTTTTCAGATACGCAGTATTTT
v_gene: TRBV15
j_gene: TRBJ2-3
abundance: few
d_gene: -

CDR3aa: CASSFPTRASGELFF
CDR3nt: TGTGCCAGCAGTTTTCCTACTCGGGCCTCCGGGGAGCTGTTTTTT
v_gene: TRBV28
j_gene: TRBJ2-2
abundance: -
d_gene: -

CDR3aa: CASSIWGTGSTEAFF
CDR3nt: TGTGCCAGTAGTATTTGGGGGACAGGGTCCACTGAAGCTTTCTTT
v_gene: TRBV19
j_gene: TRBJ1-1
abundance: many
d_gene: TRBD1

CDR3aa: CASSLGWQGGKETQYF
CDR3nt: TGTGCCAGCAGCTTAGGATGGCAGGGGGGGAAAGAGACCCAGTACTTC
v_gene: TRBV7-8
j_gene: TRBJ2-5
abundance: many
d_gene: -

CDR3aa: CASSQVGKQFF
CDR3nt: TGTGCCAGCAGCCAAGTAGGGAAGCAGTTCTTC
v_gene: TRBV3-1
j_gene: TRBJ2-1
abundance: many
d_gene: -

CDR3aa: CASKASWGLGGTGELFF
CDR3nt: TGTGCCAGTAAAGCGTCCTGGGGGCTTGGGGGCACCGGGGAGCTGTTTTTT
v_gene: TRBV19
j_gene: TRBJ2-2
abundance: -
d_gene: -

CDR3aa: CSRSGLKLYEQYF
CDR3nt: TGCAGTCGTTCTGGGTTGAAACTCTACGAGCAGTACTTC
v_gene: TRBV20-1
j_gene: TRBJ2-7
abundance: few
d_gene: -

CDR3aa: CAISTTGNNQPQHF
CDR3nt: TGTGCCATCAGCACGACAGGGAACAATCAGCCCCAGCATTTT
v_gene: TRBV10-3
j_gene: TRBJ1-5
abundance: many
d_gene: TRBD1

CDR3aa: CASSHPGSRQFF
CDR3nt: TGTGCCAGCAGCCACCCGGGGAGCAGGCAGTTCTTC
v_gene: TRBV12-3/TRBV12-4
j_gene: TRBJ2-1
abundance: many
d_gene: -

CDR3aa: CASSLVAGTNEQFF
CDR3nt: TGCGCCAGCAGCTTGGTTGCGGGAACCAATGAGCAGTTCTTC
v_gene: TRBV5-1
j_gene: TRBJ2-1
abundance: many
d_gene: -

CDR3aa: CASSTGGVSNQPQHF
CDR3nt: TGTGCCAGCAGTACGGGGGGTGTGAGCAATCAGCCCCAGCATTTT
v_gene: TRBV5-6
j_gene: TRBJ1-5
abundance: few
d_gene: -

CDR3aa: CASSFSGNSPLHF
CDR3nt: TGTGCCAGCAGTTTTTCGGGGAATTCACCCCTCCACTTT
v_gene: TRBV12-3/TRBV12-4
j_gene: TRBJ1-6
abundance: many
d_gene: -

CDR3aa: CSARHTGTTEAFF
CDR3nt: TGCAGTGCTAGACATACAGGGACCACTGAAGCTTTCTTT
v_gene: TRBV20-1
j_gene: TRBJ1-1
abundance: -
d_gene: -

CDR3aa: CSARFSPGQDEAFF
CDR3nt: TGCAGTGCTAGGTTCTCCCCGGGACAGGACGAAGCTTTCTTT
v_gene: TRBV20-1
j_gene: TRBJ1-1
abundance: -
d_gene: TRBD1

CDR3aa: CASSPSTGRMNTEAFF
CDR3nt: TGTGCCAGCAGTCCTTCGACGGGGCGCATGAACACTGAAGCTTTCTTT
v_gene: TRBV6-1
j_gene: TRBJ1-1
abundance: many
d_gene: -

CDR3aa: CASSLVPDRDNEQFF
CDR3nt: TGTGCCAGCAGCTTAGTTCCGGACAGGGACAATGAGCAGTTCTTC
v_gene: TRBV7-2
j_gene: TRBJ2-1
abundance: few
d_gene: TRBD1

CDR3aa: CASSRAQDEQYF
CDR3nt: TGTGCCAGCAGCCGCGCGCAGGACGAGCAGTACTTC
v_gene: TRBV7-6
j_gene: TRBJ2-7
abundance: -
d_gene: -

CDR3aa: CAGRDRGFKSNQPQHF
CDR3nt: TGTGCGGGGAGGGACAGGGGATTCAAAAGCAATCAGCCCCAGCATTTT
v_gene: TRBV30
j_gene: TRBJ1-5
abundance: -
d_gene: TRBD1

CDR3aa: CASSVANEKLFF
CDR3nt: TGTGCCAGCAGTGTAGCTAATGAAAAACTGTTTTTT
v_gene: TRBV2
j_gene: TRBJ1-4
abundance: many
d_gene: -

CDR3aa: CASGRLASDTQYF
CDR3nt: TGTGCCAGCGGGCGACTAGCGTCAGATACGCAGTATTTT
v_gene: TRBV2
j_gene: TRBJ2-3
abundance: many
d_gene: TRBD2

CDR3aa: CASSLSRDFTQYF
CDR3nt: TGTGCCAGCAGTTTATCACGGGACTTCACCCAGTACTTC
v_gene: TRBV27
j_gene: TRBJ2-5
abundance: -
d_gene: -

CDR3aa: CATSDLDRGEQFF
CDR3nt: TGTGCCACCAGTGACCTCGACAGGGGTGAGCAGTTCTTC
v_gene: TRBV24-1
j_gene: TRBJ2-1
abundance: few
d_gene: TRBD1